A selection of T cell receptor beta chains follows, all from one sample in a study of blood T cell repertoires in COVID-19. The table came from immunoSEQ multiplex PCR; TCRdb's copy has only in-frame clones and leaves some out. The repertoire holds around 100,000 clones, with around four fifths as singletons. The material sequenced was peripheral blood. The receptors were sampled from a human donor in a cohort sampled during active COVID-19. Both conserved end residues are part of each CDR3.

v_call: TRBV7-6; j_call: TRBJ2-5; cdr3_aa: CASSLGAGAYQETQYF
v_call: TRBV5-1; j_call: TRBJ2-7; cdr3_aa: CASSLLQGPYEQYF
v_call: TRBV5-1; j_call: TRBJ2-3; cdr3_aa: CASSPGYTDTQYF
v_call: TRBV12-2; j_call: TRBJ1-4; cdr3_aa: CASRSAGTGGIGEKLFF
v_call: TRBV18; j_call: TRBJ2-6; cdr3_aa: CASSPAGGSSGANVLTF
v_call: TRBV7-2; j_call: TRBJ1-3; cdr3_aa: CASSLGGTGPGNTIYF
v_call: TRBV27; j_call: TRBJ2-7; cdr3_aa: CATSVTSGVEQYF
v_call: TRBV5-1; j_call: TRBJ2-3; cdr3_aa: CASSLSYGTGPPDTQYF
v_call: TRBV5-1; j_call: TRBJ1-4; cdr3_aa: CASSWGHDNEKLFF
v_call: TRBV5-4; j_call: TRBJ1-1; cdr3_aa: CASSLVRGENTEAFF
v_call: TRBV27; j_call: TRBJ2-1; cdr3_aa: CASRQTGFNEQFF
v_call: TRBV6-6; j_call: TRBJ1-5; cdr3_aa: CASSYYTGSNQPQHF